The rows below give T cell receptor beta chains drawn from one sample of a study of Graves' ophthalmopathy and Graves' hyperthyroidism. Using its own MiXCR run on the multiplex PCR reads, TCRdb lists one record per CDR3 protein. The profile shows about 620,000 distinct CDR3 sequences, roughly 20% of them singletons. The sequencing sample was made of peripheral blood. The receptors stem from a woman under 30 with stable Graves' hyperthyroidism. Some clones in this sample may be carry-over from other donors' samples. Both conserved end residues are part of each CDR3. The D gene is left open where the match is weak. A row's size may be missing; if present it is once, few, many or a size class.

D: NA
size: many
J: TRBJ1-1
V: TRBV10-1
CDR3: CASSEKAAGGDEAFF
DNA: TGCGCCAGCAGTGAGAAGGCCGCAGGCGGGGATGAAGCTTTCTTT

D: NA
size: NA
J: TRBJ2-5
V: TRBV6-5
CDR3: CASSYSTAAKETQYF
DNA: TGTGCCAGCAGTTACTCGACGGCAGCCAAAGAGACCCAGTACTTC

D: TRBD1
size: many
J: TRBJ1-1
V: TRBV9
CDR3: CASSPGQGALLNTEAFF
DNA: TGTGCCAGCAGCCCGGGACAGGGGGCTTTATTGAACACTGAAGCTTTCTTT

D: TRBD2
size: NA
J: TRBJ2-5
V: TRBV18
CDR3: CASSPRTSVETQYF
DNA: TGTGCCAGCTCACCAAGGACTAGCGTAGAGACCCAGTACTTC

D: TRBD1
size: many
J: TRBJ1-2
V: TRBV10-3
CDR3: CASQSQGAASYGYTF
DNA: TGTGCCTCCCAATCACAGGGGGCGGCTTCCTATGGCTACACCTTC

D: NA
size: few
J: TRBJ2-5
V: TRBV5-4
CDR3: CASSWAAMRETQYF
DNA: TGTGCCAGCAGCTGGGCCGCCATGAGAGAGACCCAGTACTTC

D: NA
size: NA
J: TRBJ1-5
V: TRBV6-1
CDR3: CASSENPYSNQPQHF
DNA: TGTGCCAGCAGTGAAAACCCTTATAGCAATCAGCCCCAGCATTTT

D: NA
size: NA
J: TRBJ2-7
V: TRBV12-3/TRBV12-4
CDR3: CASRVQGSGEQYF
DNA: TGTGCCAGCAGGGTACAGGGTTCGGGAGAGCAGTACTTC

D: NA
size: NA
J: TRBJ2-2
V: TRBV6-4
CDR3: CASRAGAELGELFF
DNA: TGTGCCAGTCGGGCAGGGGCTGAGCTCGGGGAGCTGTTTTTT

D: NA
size: many
J: TRBJ1-1
V: TRBV12-3/TRBV12-4
CDR3: CASSRGASNTEAFF
DNA: TGTGCCAGCAGCCGAGGGGCCTCGAACACTGAAGCTTTCTTT

D: TRBD1
size: few
J: TRBJ1-2
V: TRBV7-8
CDR3: CASSLARTTGGVYGYTF
DNA: TGTGCCAGCAGCTTAGCCAGAACGACAGGGGGCGTCTATGGCTACACCTTC

D: TRBD1
size: many
J: TRBJ1-2
V: TRBV20-1
CDR3: CSARWTGYGYTF
DNA: TGCAGTGCTAGATGGACAGGGTATGGCTACACCTTC

D: TRBD1
size: NA
J: TRBJ1-6
V: TRBV20-1
CDR3: CSASPRDRGSSPLHF
DNA: TGCAGTGCTAGCCCCAGGGACAGGGGAAGTTCACCCCTCCACTTT

D: NA
size: many
J: TRBJ2-5
V: TRBV9
CDR3: CASSVGPGLETQYF
DNA: TGTGCCAGCAGCGTAGGGCCCGGGCTGGAGACCCAGTACTTC

D: TRBD1
size: NA
J: TRBJ2-2
V: TRBV20-1
CDR3: CSARDFLQGLKTGELFF
DNA: TGCAGTGCTAGAGACTTCCTACAGGGGTTGAAGACCGGGGAGCTGTTTTTT

D: TRBD1
size: few
J: TRBJ1-5
V: TRBV28
CDR3: CASSSGPGTDNQPQHF
DNA: TGTGCCAGCAGTTCAGGACCTGGGACAGACAATCAGCCCCAGCATTTT

D: NA
size: many
J: TRBJ2-6
V: TRBV6-2/TRBV6-3
CDR3: CASSWTSGANVLTF
DNA: TGTGCCAGCAGTTGGACATCTGGGGCCAACGTCCTGACTTTC

D: NA
size: many
J: TRBJ1-5
V: TRBV5-1
CDR3: CASSFGGGGQPQHF
DNA: TGCGCCAGCAGCTTCGGAGGGGGAGGTCAGCCCCAGCATTTT

D: TRBD1
size: once
J: TRBJ1-2
V: TRBV12-3/TRBV12-4
CDR3: CASSRSLGGQINYGYTF
DNA: TGTGCCAGCAGCCGTTCGTTGGGGGGACAGATTAACTATGGCTACACCTTC

D: NA
size: many
J: TRBJ2-7
V: TRBV6-5
CDR3: CASSYEGTSNYEQYF
DNA: TGTGCCAGCAGTTACGAGGGGACTTCCAATTACGAGCAGTACTTC

D: TRBD1
size: NA
J: TRBJ1-1
V: TRBV11-2
CDR3: CASSLQGQEYYTEAFF
DNA: TGTGCCAGCAGCCTCCAGGGACAGGAATATTACACTGAAGCTTTCTTT

D: NA
size: many
J: TRBJ2-5
V: TRBV2
CDR3: CAGSEWPSAAGETQYF
DNA: TGTGCCGGCAGTGAATGGCCTTCGGCGGCCGGGGAGACCCAGTACTTC

D: TRBD1
size: few
J: TRBJ2-2
V: TRBV11-2
CDR3: CASSSGQGVAGELFF
DNA: TGTGCCAGCAGCTCAGGACAGGGGGTAGCCGGGGAGCTGTTTTTT

D: NA
size: many
J: TRBJ1-1
V: TRBV12-3/TRBV12-4
CDR3: CASSLGGVTANTEAFF
DNA: TGTGCCAGCAGTTTAGGGGGAGTCACCGCGAACACTGAAGCTTTCTTT

D: NA
size: many
J: TRBJ1-5
V: TRBV7-8
CDR3: CASSWDNNQPQHF
DNA: TGTGCCAGCAGCTGGGATAACAATCAGCCCCAGCATTTT

D: NA
size: many
J: TRBJ1-2
V: TRBV6-1
CDR3: CASSERAFGSYTF
DNA: TGTGCCAGCAGTGAAAGGGCCTTCGGAAGCTACACCTTC

D: NA
size: many
J: TRBJ1-3
V: TRBV20-1
CDR3: CSAGGTRGNTIYF
DNA: TGCAGTGCTGGGGGGACACGCGGAAACACCATATATTTT

D: NA
size: NA
J: TRBJ2-5
V: TRBV12-3/TRBV12-4
CDR3: CASSPGGAGAGETQYF
DNA: TGTGCCAGCAGTCCTGGAGGGGCGGGGGCCGGGGAGACCCAGTACTTC

D: NA
size: NA
J: TRBJ2-4
V: TRBV6-5
CDR3: CASSYGGFSKNIQYF
DNA: TGTGCCAGCAGTTACGGGGGGTTTTCCAAAAACATTCAGTACTTC

D: NA
size: many
J: TRBJ1-5
V: TRBV12-3/TRBV12-4
CDR3: CASSFRGGNQPQHF
DNA: TGTGCCAGCAGTTTTCGGGGTGGCAATCAGCCCCAGCATTTT

D: NA
size: NA
J: TRBJ2-6
V: TRBV6-1
CDR3: CASSERYRLPGANVLTF
DNA: TGTGCCAGCAGTGAAAGGTACAGGCTTCCTGGGGCCAACGTCCTGACTTTC

D: TRBD1
size: many
J: TRBJ1-2
V: TRBV7-8
CDR3: CASSPTGQGFNGYTF
DNA: TGTGCCAGCAGCCCAACCGGACAGGGGTTTAATGGCTACACCTTC

D: NA
size: many
J: TRBJ1-5
V: TRBV4-1
CDR3: CASSRAGTNNQPQHF
DNA: TGCGCCAGCAGCCGGGCGGGAACCAATAATCAGCCCCAGCATTTT

D: NA
size: NA
J: TRBJ1-3
V: TRBV6-5
CDR3: CASSYGKFEYSGNTIYF
DNA: TGTGCCAGCAGTTACGGGAAGTTCGAATACTCTGGAAACACCATATATTTT

D: NA
size: many
J: TRBJ2-7
V: TRBV20-1
CDR3: CSARQDEQYF
DNA: TGCAGTGCTCGACAGGACGAGCAGTACTTC

D: NA
size: NA
J: TRBJ2-5
V: TRBV12-3/TRBV12-4
CDR3: CASSLRQTGLETQYF
DNA: TGTGCCAGCAGTTTAAGACAAACAGGGTTGGAGACCCAGTACTTC

D: NA
size: many
J: TRBJ1-1
V: TRBV19
CDR3: CASSIRPRGNTEAFF
DNA: TGTGCCAGTAGTATTCGCCCGCGGGGGAACACTGAAGCTTTCTTT

D: TRBD2
size: many
J: TRBJ2-7
V: TRBV11-2
CDR3: CASSSLAGGYLEQYF
DNA: TGTGCCAGCAGCTCCCTAGCGGGAGGCTACTTGGAGCAGTACTTC

D: NA
size: NA
J: TRBJ2-7
V: TRBV12-3/TRBV12-4
CDR3: CASSLVWDRTYEQYF
DNA: TGTGCCAGCAGTTTAGTTTGGGATAGGACCTACGAGCAGTACTTC

D: NA
size: NA
J: TRBJ1-2
V: TRBV28
CDR3: CASRLRGGSVENYGYTF
DNA: TGTGCCAGCAGACTCCGGGGAGGGTCGGTCGAAAACTATGGCTACACCTTC

D: TRBD2
size: few
J: TRBJ2-7
V: TRBV11-2
CDR3: CASSISGGYEQYF
DNA: TGTGCCAGCAGCATTAGCGGGGGCTACGAGCAGTACTTC

D: TRBD1
size: NA
J: TRBJ2-7
V: TRBV6-4
CDR3: CASRPGQGYYEQYF
DNA: TGTGCCAGCAGACCGGGACAGGGTTACTACGAGCAGTACTTC

D: NA
size: many
J: TRBJ1-2
V: TRBV5-1
CDR3: CASSLRVSTPSYGYTF
DNA: TGCGCCAGCAGCTTGAGGGTATCCACTCCTTCCTATGGCTACACCTTC

D: NA
size: few
J: TRBJ1-1
V: TRBV6-1
CDR3: CASSEQGGGTEAFF
DNA: TGTGCCAGCAGTGAACAGGGCGGTGGAACTGAAGCTTTCTTT

D: NA
size: many
J: TRBJ1-6
V: TRBV20-1
CDR3: CSAREGQPNSPLHF
DNA: TGCAGTGCTAGAGAAGGCCAGCCAAATTCACCCCTCCACTTT

D: NA
size: few
J: TRBJ1-2
V: TRBV10-3
CDR3: CAISGKDGFGYTF
DNA: TGTGCCATCAGTGGAAAGGATGGGTTCGGCTACACCTTC

D: TRBD2
size: many
J: TRBJ2-3
V: TRBV11-1
CDR3: CASSPGGLAGITDTQYF
DNA: TGTGCCAGCAGCCCCGGGGGACTAGCGGGGATCACAGATACGCAGTATTTT

D: NA
size: many
J: TRBJ2-4
V: TRBV29-1
CDR3: CSVVGTRVAKNIQYF
DNA: TGCAGCGTTGTGGGGACCAGGGTGGCCAAAAACATTCAGTACTTC

D: NA
size: NA
J: TRBJ1-6
V: TRBV30
CDR3: CAWSRGDWSSPLHF
DNA: TGTGCCTGGTCGAGGGGGGACTGGAGTTCACCCCTCCACTTT